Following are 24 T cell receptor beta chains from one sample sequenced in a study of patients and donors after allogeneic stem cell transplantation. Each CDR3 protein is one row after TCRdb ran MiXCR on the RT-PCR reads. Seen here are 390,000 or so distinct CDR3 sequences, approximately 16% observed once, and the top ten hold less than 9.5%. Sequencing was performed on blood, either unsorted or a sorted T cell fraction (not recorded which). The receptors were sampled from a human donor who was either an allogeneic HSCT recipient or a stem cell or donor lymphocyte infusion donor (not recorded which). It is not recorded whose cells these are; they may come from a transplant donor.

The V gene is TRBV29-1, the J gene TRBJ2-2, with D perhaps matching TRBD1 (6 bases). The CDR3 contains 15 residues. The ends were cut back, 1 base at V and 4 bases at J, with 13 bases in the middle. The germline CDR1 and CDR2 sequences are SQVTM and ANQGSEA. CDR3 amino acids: CSVEANRESTGELFF. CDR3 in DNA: TGCAGCGTTGAAGCCAACAGGGAGTCCACCGGGGAGCTGTTTTTT.

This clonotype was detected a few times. The CDR3: CASSPTGEDYEQYF. CDR3 sequence (DNA): TGCGCCAGCAGTCCGACAGGGGAGGACTACGAGCAGTACTTC. V and J are TRBV5-1 and TRBJ2-7; 8 bases fit TRBD1. Germline assignment: CDR1 SGHRS and CDR2 YFSETQ. This CDR3 comprises 14 residues. Trimming removed 5 bases from V and 3 bases from J; junction bases left unmatched: 7.

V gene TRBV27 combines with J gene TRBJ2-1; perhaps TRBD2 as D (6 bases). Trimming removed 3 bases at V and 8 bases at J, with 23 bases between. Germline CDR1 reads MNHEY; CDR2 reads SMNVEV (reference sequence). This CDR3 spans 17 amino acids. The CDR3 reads CASSFQIRAGRIDEQFF. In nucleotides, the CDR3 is TGTGCCAGCAGTTTTCAAATCCGTGCAGGGAGGATTGATGAGCAGTTCTTC.

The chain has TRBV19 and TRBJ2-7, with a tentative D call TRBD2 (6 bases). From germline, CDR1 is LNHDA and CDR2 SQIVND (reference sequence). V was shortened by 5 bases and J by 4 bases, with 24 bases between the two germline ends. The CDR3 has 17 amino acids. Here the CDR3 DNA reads TGTGCCAGTAGTGCCAACTCCCGGGGACTGGATGGGTACGAGCAGTACTTC. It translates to CASSANSRGLDGYEQYF.

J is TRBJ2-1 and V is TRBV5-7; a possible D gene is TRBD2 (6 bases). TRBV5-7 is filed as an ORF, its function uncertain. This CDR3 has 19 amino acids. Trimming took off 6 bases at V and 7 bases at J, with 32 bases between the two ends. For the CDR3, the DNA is TGTGCCAGCACGACTTATTACCCCAGTGCGGGACTCCATCGGAATGAGCAGTTCTTC. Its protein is CASTTYYPSAGLHRNEQFF.

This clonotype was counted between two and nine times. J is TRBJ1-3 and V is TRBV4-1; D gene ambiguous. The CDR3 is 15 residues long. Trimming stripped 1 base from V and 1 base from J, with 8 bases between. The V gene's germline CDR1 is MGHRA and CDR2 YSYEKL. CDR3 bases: TGCGCCAGCAGCCAAGGTGCGGTATCTGGAAACACCATATATTTT. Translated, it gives CASSQGAVSGNTIYF.

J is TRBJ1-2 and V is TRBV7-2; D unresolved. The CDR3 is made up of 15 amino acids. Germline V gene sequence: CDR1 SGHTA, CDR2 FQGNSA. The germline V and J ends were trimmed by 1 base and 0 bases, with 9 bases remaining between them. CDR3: CASSLGIGSNYGYTF. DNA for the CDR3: TGTGCCAGCAGCTTAGGAATTGGATCTAACTATGGCTACACCTTC.

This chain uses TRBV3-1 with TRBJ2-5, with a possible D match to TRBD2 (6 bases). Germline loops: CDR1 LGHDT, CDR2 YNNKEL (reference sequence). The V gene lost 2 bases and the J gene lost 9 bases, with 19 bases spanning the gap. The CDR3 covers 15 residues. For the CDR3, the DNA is TGTGCCAGCAGCCAACTTTACCAAGATCGGGGGTCCCAGTACTTC. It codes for CASSQLYQDRGSQYF.

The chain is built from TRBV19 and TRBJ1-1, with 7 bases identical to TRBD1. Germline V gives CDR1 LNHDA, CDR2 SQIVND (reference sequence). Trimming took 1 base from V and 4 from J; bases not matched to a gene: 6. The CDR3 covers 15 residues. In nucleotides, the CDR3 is TGTGCCAGTAGTATAGGAAGCAGGGGGTTCACTGAAGCTTTCTTT. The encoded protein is CASSIGSRGFTEAFF.

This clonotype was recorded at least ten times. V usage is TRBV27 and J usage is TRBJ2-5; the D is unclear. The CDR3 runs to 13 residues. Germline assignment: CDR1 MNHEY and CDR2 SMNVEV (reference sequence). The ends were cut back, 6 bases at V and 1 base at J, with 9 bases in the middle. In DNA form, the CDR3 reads TGTGCCAGCAGCCCACACCTCCAAGAGACCCAGTACTTC. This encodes CASSPHLQETQYF.

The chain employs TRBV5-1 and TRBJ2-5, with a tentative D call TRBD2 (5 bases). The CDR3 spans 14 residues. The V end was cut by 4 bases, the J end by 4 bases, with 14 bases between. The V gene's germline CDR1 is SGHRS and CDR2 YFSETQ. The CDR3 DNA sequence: TGCGCCAGCAGCCTTGGATCGGGGTCAGAGACCCAGTACTTC. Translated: CASSLGSGSETQYF.

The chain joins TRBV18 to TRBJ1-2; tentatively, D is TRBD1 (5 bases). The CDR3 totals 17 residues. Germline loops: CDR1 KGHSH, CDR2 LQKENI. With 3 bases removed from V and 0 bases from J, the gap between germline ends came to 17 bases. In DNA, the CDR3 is TGTGCCAGCTCACCCGTCTCAGGGACCGCAACTAACTATGGCTACACCTTC. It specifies CASSPVSGTATNYGYTF.

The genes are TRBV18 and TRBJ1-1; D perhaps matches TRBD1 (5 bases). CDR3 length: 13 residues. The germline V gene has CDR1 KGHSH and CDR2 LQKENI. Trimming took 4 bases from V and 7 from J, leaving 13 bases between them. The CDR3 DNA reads TGTGCCAGCTCACGCCGGGACTCCAATGAAGCTTTCTTT. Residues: CASSRRDSNEAFF.

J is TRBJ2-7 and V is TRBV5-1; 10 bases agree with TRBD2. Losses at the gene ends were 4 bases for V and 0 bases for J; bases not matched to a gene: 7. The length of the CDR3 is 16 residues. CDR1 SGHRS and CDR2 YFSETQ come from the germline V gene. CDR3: CASSPLAGTSSYEQYF. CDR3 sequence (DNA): TGCGCCAGCAGCCCACTAGCGGGGACTAGCTCCTACGAGCAGTACTTC.

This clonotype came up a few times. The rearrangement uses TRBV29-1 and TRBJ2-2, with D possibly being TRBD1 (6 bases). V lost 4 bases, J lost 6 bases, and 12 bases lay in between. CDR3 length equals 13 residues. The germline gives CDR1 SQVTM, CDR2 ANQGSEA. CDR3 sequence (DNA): TGCAGCGTTGTTCACAGGGATCCCGGGGAGCTGTTTTTT. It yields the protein CSVVHRDPGELFF.

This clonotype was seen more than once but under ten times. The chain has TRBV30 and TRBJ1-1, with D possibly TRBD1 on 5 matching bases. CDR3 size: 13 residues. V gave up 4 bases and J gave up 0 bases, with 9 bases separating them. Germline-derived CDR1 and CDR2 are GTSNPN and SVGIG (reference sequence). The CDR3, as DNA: TGTGCCTGGACGAAGGGGATGAACACTGAAGCTTTCTTT. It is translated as CAWTKGMNTEAFF.

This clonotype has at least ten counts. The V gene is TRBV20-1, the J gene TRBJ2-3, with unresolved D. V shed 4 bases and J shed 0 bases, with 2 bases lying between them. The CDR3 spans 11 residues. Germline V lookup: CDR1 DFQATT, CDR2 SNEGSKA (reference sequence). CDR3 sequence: CSATSTDTQYF. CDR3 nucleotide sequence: TGCAGTGCTACTAGCACAGATACGCAGTATTTT.

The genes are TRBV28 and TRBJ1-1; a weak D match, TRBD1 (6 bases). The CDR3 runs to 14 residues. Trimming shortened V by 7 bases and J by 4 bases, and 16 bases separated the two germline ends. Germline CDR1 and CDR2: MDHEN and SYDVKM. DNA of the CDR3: TGTGCCAGCATCCTTCCGGGGGGGGCCACTGAAGCTTTCTTT. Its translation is CASILPGGATEAFF. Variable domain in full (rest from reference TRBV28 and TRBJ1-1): DVKVTQSSRYLVKRTGEKVFLECVQDMDHENMFWYRQDPGLGLRLIYFSYDVKMKEKGDIPEGYSVSREKKERFSLILESASTNQTSMYLCASILPGGATEAFFGQGTRLTVV.

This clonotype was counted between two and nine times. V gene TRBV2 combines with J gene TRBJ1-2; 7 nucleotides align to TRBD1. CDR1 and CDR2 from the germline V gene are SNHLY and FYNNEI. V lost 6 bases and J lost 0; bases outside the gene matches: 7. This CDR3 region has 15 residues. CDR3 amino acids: CASRRDRATNYGYTF. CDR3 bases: TGTGCCAGCAGGCGGGACAGAGCCACTAACTATGGCTACACCTTC.

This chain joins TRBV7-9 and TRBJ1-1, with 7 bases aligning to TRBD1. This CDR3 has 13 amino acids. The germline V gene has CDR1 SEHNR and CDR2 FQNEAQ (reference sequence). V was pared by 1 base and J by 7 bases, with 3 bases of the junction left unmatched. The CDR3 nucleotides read TGTGCCAGCAGCTTAGAGGGGGCCTTTGAAGCTTTCTTT. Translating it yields CASSLEGAFEAFF.

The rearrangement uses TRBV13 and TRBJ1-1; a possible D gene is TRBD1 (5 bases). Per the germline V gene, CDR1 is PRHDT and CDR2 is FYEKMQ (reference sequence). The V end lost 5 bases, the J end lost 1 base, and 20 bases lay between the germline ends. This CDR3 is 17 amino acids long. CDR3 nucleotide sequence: TGTGCCAGCAGCCAGGCGGGACGGGCCAGGAAGAACACTGAAGCTTTCTTT. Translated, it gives CASSQAGRARKNTEAFF. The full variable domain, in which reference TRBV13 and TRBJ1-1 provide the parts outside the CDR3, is AAGVIQSPRHLIKEKRETATLKCYPIPRHDTVYWYQQGPGQDPQFLISFYEKMQSDKGSIPDRFSAQQFSDYHSELNMSSLELGDSALYFCASSQAGRARKNTEAFFGQGTRLTVV.

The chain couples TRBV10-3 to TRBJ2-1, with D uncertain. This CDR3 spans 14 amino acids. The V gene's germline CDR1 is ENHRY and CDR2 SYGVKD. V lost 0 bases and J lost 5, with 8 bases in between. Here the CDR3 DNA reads TGTGCCATCAGTGAGTCGGCCGATAACAATGAGCAGTTCTTC. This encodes CAISESADNNEQFF.

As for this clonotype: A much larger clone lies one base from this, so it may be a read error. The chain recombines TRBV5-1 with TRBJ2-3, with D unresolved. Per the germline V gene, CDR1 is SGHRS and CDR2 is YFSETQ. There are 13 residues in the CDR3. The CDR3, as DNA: TGCGCCAGCAACTTGTATGGAGCAGATACGCAGTATTTT. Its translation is CASNLYGADTQYF. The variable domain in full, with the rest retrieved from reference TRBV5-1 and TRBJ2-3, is KAGVTQTPRYLIKTRGQQVTLSCSPISGHRSVSWYQQTPGQGLQFLFEYFSETQRNKGNFPGRFSGRQFSNSRSEMNVSTLELGDSALYLCASNLYGADTQYFGPGTRLTVL.

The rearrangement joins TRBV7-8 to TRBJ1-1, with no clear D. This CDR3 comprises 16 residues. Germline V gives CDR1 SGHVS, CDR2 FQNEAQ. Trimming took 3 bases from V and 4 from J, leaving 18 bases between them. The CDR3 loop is CASSFLTGILSTEAFF. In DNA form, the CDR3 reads TGTGCCAGCAGCTTTCTAACTGGTATCTTGAGCACTGAAGCTTTCTTT. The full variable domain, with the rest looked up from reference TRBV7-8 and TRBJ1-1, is GAGVSQSPRYKVAKRGQDVALRCDPISGHVSLFWYQQALGQGPEFLTYFQNEAQLDKSGLPSDRFFAERPEGSVSTLKIQRTQQEDSAVYLCASSFLTGILSTEAFFGQGTRLTVV.